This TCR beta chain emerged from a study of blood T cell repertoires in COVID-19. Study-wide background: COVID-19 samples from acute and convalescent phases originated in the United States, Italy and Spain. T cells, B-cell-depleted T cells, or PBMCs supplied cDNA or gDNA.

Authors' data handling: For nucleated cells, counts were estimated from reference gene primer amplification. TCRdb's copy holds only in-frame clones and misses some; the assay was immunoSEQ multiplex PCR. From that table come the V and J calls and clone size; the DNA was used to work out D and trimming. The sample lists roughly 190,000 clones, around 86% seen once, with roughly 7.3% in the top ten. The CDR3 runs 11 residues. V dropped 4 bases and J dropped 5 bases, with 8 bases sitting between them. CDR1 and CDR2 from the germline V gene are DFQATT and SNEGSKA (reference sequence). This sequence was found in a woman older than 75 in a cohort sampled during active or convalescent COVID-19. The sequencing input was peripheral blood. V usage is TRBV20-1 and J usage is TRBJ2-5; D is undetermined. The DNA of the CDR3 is TGCAGTGCTACCGCGCGGGAGACCCAGTACTTC. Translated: CSATARETQYF.